Described below is a single T cell receptor beta chain sequence and its context. Per the authors' pipeline: Reference gene primer amplification gave nucleated cell count estimates. TCRdb's table, derived via immunoSEQ multiplex PCR, lists solely in-frame clones and lacks some. That table is the source of V, J and clone size, and D and trimming were worked out from the DNA. The table includes roughly 300,000 clones, 65% to 90% detected once. The V and J ends lost 7 bases and 3 bases, in that order; junction bases with no gene match: 9. CDR1 and CDR2 from the germline V gene are LNHDA and SQIVND (reference sequence). The CDR3 spans 15 residues. This sample was taken from a study of blood T cell repertoires in COVID-19. Across the study: PBMCs, B-cell-depleted T cells, or T cells were the source of the cDNA or gDNA that made up the material.

Participants came from roughly 25 US areas, aged about 18 to 90 years. Cohorts were assigned according to the clinical history that participants reported. This receptor was taken from a woman aged 40 to 50 with acute COVID-19. The chain is built from TRBV19 and TRBJ2-1, with 7 bases that match TRBD2. The sequenced material came from PBMCs or T cells enriched from blood (not recorded which). CDR3 amino acids: CASNPYGGIYNEQFF. The CDR3 bases are TGTGCCAGTAACCCTTACGGGGGGATCTACAATGAGCAGTTCTTC.